This T cell receptor beta chain was documented in a study of T cell responses to AZD1222 COVID-19 vaccine. Per germline, CDR1 LGHNA and CDR2 YNFKEQ. The CDR3 extends over 15 amino acids. V was pared by 0 bases and J by 6 bases, with 11 bases between. TCRdb's copy holds only in-frame clones and misses some; the assay was immunoSEQ multiplex PCR. Of around 150,000 clones in the sample, roughly 94% were seen once. Notes on the study in general: Donors were largely white British and mainly female; clonal diversity was possibly underestimated.

Note on this clone: The antigen remains unidentified.

This sequence joins TRBV4-2 and TRBJ2-2; D is perhaps TRBD1 or TRBD2 (5 bases each). This sample comprised peripheral blood, obtained on day 0 of MenACWY control vaccination. The TCR originated in an adult in good health. The CDR3 reads CASSQDSWGSGELFF. As DNA, the CDR3 is TGTGCCAGCAGCCAAGATAGTTGGGGGTCCGGGGAGCTGTTTTTT.